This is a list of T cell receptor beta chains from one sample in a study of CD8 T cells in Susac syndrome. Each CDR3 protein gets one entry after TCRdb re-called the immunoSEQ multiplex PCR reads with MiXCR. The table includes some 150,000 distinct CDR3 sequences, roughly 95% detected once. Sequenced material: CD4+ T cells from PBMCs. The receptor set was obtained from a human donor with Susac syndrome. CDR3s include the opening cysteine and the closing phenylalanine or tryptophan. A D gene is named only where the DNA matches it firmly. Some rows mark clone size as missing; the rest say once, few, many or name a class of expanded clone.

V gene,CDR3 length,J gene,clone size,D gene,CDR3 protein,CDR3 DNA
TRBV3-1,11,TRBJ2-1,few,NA,CASSRGNEQFF,TGTGCCAGCTCGAGGGGGAATGAGCAGTTCTTC
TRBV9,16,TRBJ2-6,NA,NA,CASSVGEQAGANVLTF,TGTGCCAGCAGCGTAGGGGAACAGGCTGGGGCCAACGTCCTGACTTTC
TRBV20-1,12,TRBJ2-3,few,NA,CSAREGSDTQYF,TGCAGTGCTAGGGAAGGGTCAGATACGCAGTATTTT
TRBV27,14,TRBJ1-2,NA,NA,CASSPRRTAYGYTF,TGTGCCAGCAGCCCCCGCCGGACGGCCTATGGCTACACCTTC
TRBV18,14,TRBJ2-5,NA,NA,CASSHEAGEETQYF,TGTGCCAGCTCACACGAGGCCGGGGAAGAGACCCAGTACTTC
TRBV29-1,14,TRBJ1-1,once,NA,CSFLQGFMNTEAFF,TGCAGCTTTCTACAGGGATTCATGAACACTGAAGCTTTCTTT
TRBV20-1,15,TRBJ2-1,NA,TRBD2,CSATGGGGRTNEQFF,TGCAGTGCTACGGGGGGGGGCGGGCGGACCAATGAGCAGTTCTTC
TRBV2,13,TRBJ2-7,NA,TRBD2,CASTTPAGPEQYF,TGTGCCAGCACCACCCCAGCGGGACCCGAGCAGTACTTC
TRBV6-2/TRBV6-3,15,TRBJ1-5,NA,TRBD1,CASSYAGGTNQPQHF,TGTGCCAGCAGTTACGCAGGGGGCACCAATCAGCCCCAGCATTTT
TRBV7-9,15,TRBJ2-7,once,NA,CASSIGRISSYEQYF,TGTGCCAGCAGCATCGGACGGATCAGCTCCTACGAGCAGTACTTC
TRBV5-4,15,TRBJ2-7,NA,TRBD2,CASSPGREIPYEQYF,TGTGCCAGCAGCCCGGGGAGGGAGATCCCCTACGAGCAGTACTTC
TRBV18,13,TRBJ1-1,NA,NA,CASSPGGFTEAFF,TGTGCCAGCTCACCTGGAGGGTTCACTGAAGCTTTCTTT
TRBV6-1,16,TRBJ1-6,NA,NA,CASSSRIALDNSPLHF,TGTGCCAGCAGCTCGAGAATAGCTCTGGATAATTCACCCCTCCACTTT
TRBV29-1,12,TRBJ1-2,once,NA,CSVRGRSDGYTF,TGCAGCGTCAGGGGCAGGTCAGATGGCTACACCTTC
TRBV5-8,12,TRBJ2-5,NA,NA,CASSRLVETQYF,TGTGCCAGCAGCCGCTTAGTGGAGACCCAGTACTTC
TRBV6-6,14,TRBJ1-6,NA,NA,CASSYRTRNSPLHF,TGTGCCAGCAGCTATAGAACGCGGAATTCACCCCTCCACTTT
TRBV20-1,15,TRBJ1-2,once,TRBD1,CSARGRDRGNYGYTF,TGCAGTGCTAGAGGTCGGGACAGGGGCAACTATGGCTACACCTTC
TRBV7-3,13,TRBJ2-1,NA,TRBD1,CASSPRWGTGQFF,TGTGCCAGCAGCCCTAGGTGGGGGACAGGGCAGTTCTTC
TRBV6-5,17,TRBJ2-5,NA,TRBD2,CASSYPFSSGVRETQYF,TGTGCCAGCAGTTACCCATTCTCTAGCGGGGTCCGGGAGACCCAGTACTTC
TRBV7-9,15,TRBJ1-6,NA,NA,CASSPRDRDNSPLHF,TGTGCCAGCAGCCCCCGGGACCGAGATAATTCACCCCTCCACTTT
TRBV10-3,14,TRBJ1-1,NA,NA,CAISGGMKNTEAFF,TGTGCCATCAGTGGAGGCATGAAGAACACTGAAGCTTTCTTT
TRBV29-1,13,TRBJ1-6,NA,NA,CSVGTGGNSPLHF,TGCAGCGTTGGCACAGGAGGGAATTCACCCCTCCACTTT
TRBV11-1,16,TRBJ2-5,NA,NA,CASSLRGEVAQETQYF,TGTGCCAGCAGCTTAAGGGGCGAGGTGGCACAAGAGACCCAGTACTTC
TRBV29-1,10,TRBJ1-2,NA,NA,CSDLFYGYTF,TGCAGCGACCTATTCTATGGCTACACCTTC
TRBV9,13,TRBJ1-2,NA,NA,CASSVAPQYGYTF,TGTGCCAGCAGCGTAGCACCACAATATGGCTACACCTTC